This TCR beta chain was obtained from a study of human T cells and chemical hapten exposure. In regard to this clonotype: A junction end diverges from the germline sequence, so it may reflect a read error.

Total RNA came from unfractionated whole blood. Library construction involved attaching unique molecular identifiers to individual cDNA molecules, which allowed quantitative, reproducible TCR counting. Original processing notes: Across samples, TCR counts had a median of approximately 100,000 and ranged from about 23,224 to 700,000. MiXCR, applied by TCRdb to the 5' RACE reads, yields one record per CDR3 protein. The V and J calls reflect TCRdb's pipeline rather than the authors' work. Of more than 75,000 distinct CDR3 sequences in the sample, roughly 15% were seen once. The CDR3 runs 15 residues. Germline loops: CDR1 SGHRS, CDR2 YFSETQ.

The source is a female donor in good health. The chain has TRBV5-1 and TRBJ1-5, with D unclear. The CDR3, as DNA: TGCGCCAGCAGCGCTCTCCCAGGCAACAATCAGCCCCAGAATTTT. Protein sequence: CASSALPGNNQPQNF. Full variable domain (remainder filled in from reference TRBV5-1 and TRBJ1-5): KAGVTQTPRYLIKTRGQQVTLSCSPISGHRSVSWYQQTPGQGLQFLFEYFSETQRNKGNFPGRFSGRQFSNSRSEMNVSTLELGDSALYLCASSALPGNNQPQNFGDGTRLSIL.